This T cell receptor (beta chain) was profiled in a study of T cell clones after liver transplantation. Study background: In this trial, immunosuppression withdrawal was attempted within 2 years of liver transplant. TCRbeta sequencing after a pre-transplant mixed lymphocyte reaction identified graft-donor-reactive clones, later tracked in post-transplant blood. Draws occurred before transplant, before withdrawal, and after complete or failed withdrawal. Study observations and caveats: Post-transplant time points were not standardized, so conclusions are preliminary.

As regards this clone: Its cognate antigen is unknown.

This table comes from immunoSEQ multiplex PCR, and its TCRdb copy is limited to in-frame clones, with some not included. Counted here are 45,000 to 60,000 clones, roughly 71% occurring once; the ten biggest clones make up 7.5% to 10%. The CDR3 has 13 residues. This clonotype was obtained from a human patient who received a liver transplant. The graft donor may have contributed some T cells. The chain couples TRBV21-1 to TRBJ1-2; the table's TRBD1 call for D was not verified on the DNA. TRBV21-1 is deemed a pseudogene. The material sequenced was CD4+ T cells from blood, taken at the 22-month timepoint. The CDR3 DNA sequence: TGTGCCAGCAGCAAAAGGGGTATAAGGGGCTACACCTTC. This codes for CASSKRGIRGYTF.